This TCR beta chain appears in the sequencing data of a study of blood T cell repertoires in COVID-19. Study details: Spain, Italy and the United States supplied samples that represented acute and convalescent COVID-19. Nucleic acid was either cDNA or gDNA, and it came from T cells, B-cell-depleted T cells, or PBMCs.

Generated by immunoSEQ multiplex PCR, the TCRdb table keeps only in-frame clones and is missing some. There are fewer than 90,000 clones in the sample; roughly 96% occur only once, and approximately 4.3% lies in the top ten. The source is a human donor with active COVID-19. The donor label of this sample is uncertain. Sequencing was performed on peripheral blood.

The CDR3 protein is CASSLDLRSWVEQYF. CDR3 nucleotide sequence: TGCGCCAGCAGCTTGGATTTGAGGAGCTGGGTGGAGCAGTACTTC. This rearrangement joins TRBV5-1 to TRBJ2-7, with D unclear. The germline gives CDR1 SGHRS, CDR2 YFSETQ. The CDR3 length is 15 residues. Trimming left V 0 bases short and J 7 bases short, with 17 bases between.